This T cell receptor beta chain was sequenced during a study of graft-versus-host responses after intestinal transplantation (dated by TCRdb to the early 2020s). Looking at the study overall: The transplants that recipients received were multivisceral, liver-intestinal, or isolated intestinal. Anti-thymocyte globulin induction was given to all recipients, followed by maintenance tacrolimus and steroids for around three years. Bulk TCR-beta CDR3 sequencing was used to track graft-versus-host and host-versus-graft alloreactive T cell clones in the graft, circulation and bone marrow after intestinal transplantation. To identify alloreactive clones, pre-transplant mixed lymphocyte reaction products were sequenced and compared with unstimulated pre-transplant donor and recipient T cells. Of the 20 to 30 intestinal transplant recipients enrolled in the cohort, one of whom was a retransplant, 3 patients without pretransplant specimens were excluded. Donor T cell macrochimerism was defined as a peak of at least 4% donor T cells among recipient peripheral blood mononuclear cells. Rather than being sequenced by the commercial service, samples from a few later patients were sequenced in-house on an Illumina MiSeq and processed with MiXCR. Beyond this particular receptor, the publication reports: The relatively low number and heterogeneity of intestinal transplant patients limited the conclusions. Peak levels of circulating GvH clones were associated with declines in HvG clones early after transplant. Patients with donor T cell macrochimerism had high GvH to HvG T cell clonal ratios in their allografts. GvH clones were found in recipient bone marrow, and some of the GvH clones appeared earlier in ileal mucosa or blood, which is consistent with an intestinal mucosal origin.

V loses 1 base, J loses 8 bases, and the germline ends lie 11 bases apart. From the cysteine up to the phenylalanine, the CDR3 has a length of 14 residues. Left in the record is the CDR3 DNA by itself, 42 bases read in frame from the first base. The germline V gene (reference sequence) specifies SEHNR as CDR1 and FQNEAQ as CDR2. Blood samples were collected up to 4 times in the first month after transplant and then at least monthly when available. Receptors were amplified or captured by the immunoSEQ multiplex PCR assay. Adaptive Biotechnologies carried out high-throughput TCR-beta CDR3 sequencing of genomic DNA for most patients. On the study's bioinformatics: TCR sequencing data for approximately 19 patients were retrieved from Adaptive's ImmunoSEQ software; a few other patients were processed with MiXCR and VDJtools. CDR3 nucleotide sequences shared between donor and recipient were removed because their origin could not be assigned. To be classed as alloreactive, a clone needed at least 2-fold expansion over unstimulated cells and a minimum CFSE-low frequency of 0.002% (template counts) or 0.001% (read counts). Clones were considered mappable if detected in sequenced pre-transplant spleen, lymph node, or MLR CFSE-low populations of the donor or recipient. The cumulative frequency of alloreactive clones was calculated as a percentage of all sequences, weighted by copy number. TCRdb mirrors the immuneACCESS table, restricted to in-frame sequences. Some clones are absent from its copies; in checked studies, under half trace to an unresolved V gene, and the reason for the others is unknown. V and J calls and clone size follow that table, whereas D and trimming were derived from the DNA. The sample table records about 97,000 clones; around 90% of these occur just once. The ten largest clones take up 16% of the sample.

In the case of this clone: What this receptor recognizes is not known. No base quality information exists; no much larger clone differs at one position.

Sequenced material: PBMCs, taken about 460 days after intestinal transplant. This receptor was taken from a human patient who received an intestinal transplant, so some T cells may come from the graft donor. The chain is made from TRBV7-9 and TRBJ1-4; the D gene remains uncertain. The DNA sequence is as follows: TGTGCCAGCAGCTTAGGGCAGGCGGACGAAAAACTGTTTTTT. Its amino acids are CASSLGQADEKLFF.